Each of the 6 T cell receptor beta chains below was sequenced from the same sample in a study of control samples from healthy donors and cancer patients. Some clones are missing from TCRdb's copy, which holds only in-frame ones; the method was immunoSEQ multiplex PCR. This table has some 120,000 clones, around nine tenths appearing once. Source material: blood. The receptors derive from a man younger than 30 in good health.

J is TRBJ1-4 and V is TRBV25-1; 9 bases map to TRBD1. The CDR3 has 13 residues. With 10 bases clipped from V and 8 bases from J, the junction kept 8 bases outside the gene matches. From germline, CDR1 is MGHDK and CDR2 SYGVNS. For the CDR3, the DNA is TGTGCCACCGAGACAGGGGGTGGGGAAAAACTGTTTTTT. Translated, it gives CATETGGGEKLFF. The full variable domain, its missing parts supplied by reference TRBV25-1 and TRBJ1-4, is EADIYQTPRYLVIGTGKKITLECSQTMGHDKMYWYQQDPGMELHLIHYSYGVNSTEKGDLSSESTVSRIRTEHFPLTLESARPSHTSQYLCATETGGGEKLFFGSGTQLSVL.

The chain joins TRBV28 to TRBJ2-1, with D perhaps matching TRBD1 or TRBD2 (5 bases each). There are 14 residues in the CDR3. Looked up from germline, CDR1 is MDHEN and CDR2 is SYDVKM. Trimming shortened V by 7 bases and J by 2 bases, and 12 bases separated the two germline ends. CDR3 bases: TGTGCCAGCATCTTGGGGGAGCCCTACAATGAGCAGTTCTTC. Encoded protein: CASILGEPYNEQFF.

The chain has TRBV30 and TRBJ1-3; D is possibly TRBD1 (6 bases). The CDR3 is 16 residues long. V was clipped by 0 bases and J by 4 bases, with 16 bases between them. Germline V CDR1 and CDR2: GTSNPN, SVGIG (reference sequence). This CDR3 is CAWSVLGAKAGNTIYF. CDR3 bases: TGTGCCTGGAGTGTACTGGGGGCTAAGGCGGGAAACACCATATATTTT. Combining the CDR3 with reference TRBV30 and TRBJ1-3 gives the whole variable domain SQTIHQWPATLVQPVGSPLSLECTVEGTSNPNLYWYRQAAGRGLQLLFYSVGIGQISSEVPQNLSASRPQDRQFILSSKKLLLSDSGFYLCAWSVLGAKAGNTIYFGEGSWLTVV.

The chain is built from TRBV18 and TRBJ2-3; maybe TRBD2 (6 bases). There are 15 residues in the CDR3. From germline, CDR1 is KGHSH and CDR2 LQKENI. V lost 8 bases and J lost 1, with 16 bases in between. For the CDR3, the DNA is TGTGCCAGCCGAGGGACTTTGGGAGGCACAGATACGCAGTATTTT. Residues: CASRGTLGGTDTQYF.

V gene TRBV5-4 combines with J gene TRBJ1-4; TRBD1 is a possible D gene (6 bases). Germline V gene data show CDR1 as SGHNT and CDR2 as YYREEE (reference sequence). The CDR3 is made up of 15 amino acids. Trimming removed 4 bases from V and 0 bases from J, with 10 bases in between. The CDR3 sequence: CASSRDTTTNEKLFF. The DNA of the CDR3 is TGTGCCAGCAGCAGGGACACTACAACTAATGAAAAACTGTTTTTT.

In this sample, this clone turned up a few times. The chain carries TRBV6-5 and TRBJ2-7, with 11 bases lining up with TRBD1. CDR1 and CDR2 from the germline V gene are MNHEY and SVGAGI. V lost 5 bases, J lost 6 bases, and 9 bases stayed unmatched. The CDR3 has 15 amino acids. In DNA form, the CDR3 reads TGTGCCAGCAGTCACCCGGGACAGGGGGGAATCGAGCAGTACGTC. Its translation is CASSHPGQGGIEQYV.